This TCR beta chain is from a study of shared clonotypes between healthy human individuals. Study background: Three plates were used per donor for CD4 naive, three for CD4 memory, two for CD8 naive and one for CD8 memory. Whole-study findings and limits: Clonotypes which were not shared had lower generation probabilities than clonotypes that all four donors shared. Sharing across four donors was highest in naive CD4 (about 5%) and lowest in memory CD8 (roughly 0.4%).

With respect to this clone: Its matching antigen is unknown.

CDR1 is SNHLY, CDR2 FYNNEI, per germline. The J segment lost 6 bases and the V segment lost 8 bases, leaving 6 bases of the junction unmatched. The CDR3 loop spans 13 amino acids. This table comes from immunoSEQ multiplex PCR, and its TCRdb copy is limited to in-frame clones, with some not included. Seen here are fewer than 400,000 clones, around 74% observed once, and the top ten hold over 9%. The receptor was derived from a man between 25 and 39 years old in good health. Material: memory CD4+ T cells sorted from blood. Subset meaning: CD45RA-negative fraction. The chain recombines TRBV2 with TRBJ2-7; TRBD1 matches 11 bases. CDR3 sequence: CASEGQGAGEQYF. The CDR3 region has the DNA TGTGCCAGCGAAGGACAGGGGGCTGGCGAGCAGTACTTC.